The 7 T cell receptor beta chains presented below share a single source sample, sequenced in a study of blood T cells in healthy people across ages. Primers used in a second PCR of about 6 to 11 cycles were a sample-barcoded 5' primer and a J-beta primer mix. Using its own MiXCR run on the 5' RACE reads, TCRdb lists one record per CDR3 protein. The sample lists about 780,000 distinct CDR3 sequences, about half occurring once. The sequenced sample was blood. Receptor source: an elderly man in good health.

In DNA form, the CDR3 reads TGTGCCAGCAGCTTAGTATCCCAGGGGGCGGAAAGGCAGTACTTC. It is translated as CASSLVSQGAERQYF. This sequence joins TRBV7-2 and TRBJ2-7; TRBD1 matches at 8 bases. Germline loops: CDR1 SGHTA, CDR2 FQGNSA. The trim removed 1 base at V and 9 bases at J, leaving 11 bases unmatched. The length of the CDR3 is 15 residues.

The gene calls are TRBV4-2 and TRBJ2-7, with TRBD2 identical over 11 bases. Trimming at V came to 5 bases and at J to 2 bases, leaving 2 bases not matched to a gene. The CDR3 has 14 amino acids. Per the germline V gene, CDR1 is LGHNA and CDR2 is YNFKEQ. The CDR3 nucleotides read TGTGCCAGCAGCACGACTAGCGGGACCTACGAGCAGTACTTC. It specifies CASSTTSGTYEQYF.

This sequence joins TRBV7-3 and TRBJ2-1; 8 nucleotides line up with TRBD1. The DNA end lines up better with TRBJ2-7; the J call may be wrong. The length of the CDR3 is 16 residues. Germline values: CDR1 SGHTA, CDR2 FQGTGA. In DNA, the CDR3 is TGTGCCAGCAGCCCCGGCGGGCAGGGGGCCTACAATGAGCAGTACTTC. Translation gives CASSPGGQGAYNEQYF.

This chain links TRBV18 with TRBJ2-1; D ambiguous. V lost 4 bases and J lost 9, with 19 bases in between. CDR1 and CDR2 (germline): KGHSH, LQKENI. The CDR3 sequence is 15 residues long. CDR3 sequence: CASSLNRATESEQFF. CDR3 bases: TGTGCCAGCTCACTGAACCGGGCCACCGAATCTGAGCAGTTCTTC.

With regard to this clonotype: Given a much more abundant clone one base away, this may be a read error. The DNA of the CDR3 is TGTGCCAGCAGTTCCCCAATCGGCGGGGGAAACAATGAGCAGTTCTTC. This gives the protein CASSSPIGGGNNEQFF. The V call is TRBV27, the J call TRBJ2-1; 7 bases align to TRBD2. The CDR3 consists of 16 residues. V shed 4 bases and J 5 bases; nucleotides not matched to a gene: 11. Germline V gene lookup returns CDR1 MNHEY and CDR2 SMNVEV (reference sequence).

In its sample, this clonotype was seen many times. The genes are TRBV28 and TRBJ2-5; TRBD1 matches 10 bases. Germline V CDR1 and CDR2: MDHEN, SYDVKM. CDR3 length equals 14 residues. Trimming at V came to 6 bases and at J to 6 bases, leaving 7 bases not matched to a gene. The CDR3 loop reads CASSRTGGQKTQYF. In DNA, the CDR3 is TGTGCCAGCAGCCGGACAGGGGGTCAAAAGACCCAGTACTTC. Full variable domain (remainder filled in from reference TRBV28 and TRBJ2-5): DVKVTQSSRYLVKRTGEKVFLECVQDMDHENMFWYRQDPGLGLRLIYFSYDVKMKEKGDIPEGYSVSREKKERFSLILESASTNQTSMYLCASSRTGGQKTQYFGPGTRLLVL.

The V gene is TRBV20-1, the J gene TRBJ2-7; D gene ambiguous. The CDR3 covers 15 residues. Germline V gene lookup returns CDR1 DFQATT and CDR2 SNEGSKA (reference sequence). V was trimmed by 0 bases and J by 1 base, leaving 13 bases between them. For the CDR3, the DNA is TGCAGTGCTAGAGACACCCCGGTGGGGTCCTACGAGCAGTACTTC. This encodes CSARDTPVGSYEQYF.